This T cell receptor beta chain came from a study of blood T cell repertoires in COVID-19. On the study more broadly: Whether acute or convalescent, the COVID-19 samples came from the United States, Italy and Spain. T cells, B-cell-depleted T cells, or PBMCs provided the cDNA or gDNA that served as material.

Original methodology: Nucleated cell number was recorded as an estimate derived from reference gene primer amplification. Some clones are missing from TCRdb's copy, which holds only in-frame ones; the method was immunoSEQ multiplex PCR. For V, J and clone size, that table is used; D and trimming come from the DNA. The top ten hold approximately 11% of the sample, which has 90,000 to 150,000 clones, roughly 87% seen once. The J segment lost 7 bases and the V segment lost 5 bases, leaving 3 bases of the junction unmatched. Per the germline V gene, CDR1 is SGHVS and CDR2 is FQNEAQ. This CDR3 is built from 14 residues.

This sequence was found in an elderly man with acute or convalescent COVID-19. The rearrangement joins TRBV7-8 to TRBJ1-6, with 9 bases lining up with TRBD1. Sequenced: peripheral blood. The CDR3 loop is CASSVDRGNSPLHF. For the CDR3, the DNA is TGTGCCAGCAGCGTCGACAGGGGGAATTCACCCCTCCACTTT.